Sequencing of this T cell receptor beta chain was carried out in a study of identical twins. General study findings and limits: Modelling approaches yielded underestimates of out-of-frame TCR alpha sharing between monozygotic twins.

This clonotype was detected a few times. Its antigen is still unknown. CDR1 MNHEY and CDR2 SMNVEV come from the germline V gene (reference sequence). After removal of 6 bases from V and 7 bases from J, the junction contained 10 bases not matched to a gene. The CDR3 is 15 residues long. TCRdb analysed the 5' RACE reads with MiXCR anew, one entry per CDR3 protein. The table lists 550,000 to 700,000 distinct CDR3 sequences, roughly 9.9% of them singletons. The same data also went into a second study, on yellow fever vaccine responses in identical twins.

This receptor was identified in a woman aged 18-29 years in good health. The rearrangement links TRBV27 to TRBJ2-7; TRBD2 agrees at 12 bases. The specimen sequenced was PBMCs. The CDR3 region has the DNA TGTGCCAGCAGCGCAAGACTAGCGGGAGTGGGGGAGCAGTACTTC. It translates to CASSARLAGVGEQYF.